The clone carrying this T cell receptor (beta chain) was counted between two and nine times. A NOSPECS grade of at least 4, a Clinical Activity Score of at least 3 and duration under 3 months were recorded in ophthalmopathy patients. This record belongs to a study of T cells in Graves' hyperthyroidism and ophthalmopathy. The CDR3 totals 14 residues. Germline CDR1 is SGDLS and CDR2 is YYNGEE. The V end lost 0 bases, the J end lost 7 bases, and 10 bases lay between the germline ends. TCR beta CDR3 regions were amplified from RNA. The TCR CDR3 first-round RT-PCR relied on the HTBI primer set. TCRdb reprocessed the multiplex PCR reads with MiXCR, giving one entry per CDR3 protein. The repertoire holds over 250,000 distinct CDR3 sequences, with roughly an eighth as singletons.

This TCR came from a middle-aged woman with Graves' ophthalmopathy. Sequencing was carried out using blood. The chain links TRBV9 to TRBJ2-2; D unresolved. In nucleotides, the CDR3 is TGTGCCAGCAGCGTAGATTCTCGCATCGGGGAGCTGTTTTTT. It translates to CASSVDSRIGELFF. Variable domain in full (rest from reference TRBV9 and TRBJ2-2): DSGVTQTPKHLITATGQRVTLRCSPRSGDLSVYWYQQSLDQGLQFLIQYYNGEERAKGNILERFSAQQFPDLHSELNLSSLELGDSALYFCASSVDSRIGELFFGEGSRLTVL.